A single sample gave rise to the 21 T cell receptor beta chains below, sequenced in a study of T cells after yellow fever vaccination. MiXCR, run by TCRdb on the 5' RACE reads, gives a single entry per CDR3 protein. Of 500,000 to 650,000 distinct CDR3 sequences in the sample, about 12% were seen once. The specimen was PBMCs, collected on the day of the yellow fever booster vaccination. These receptors came from a man aged 25 to 40 who received the YFV17D yellow fever vaccine.

The chain carries TRBV5-1 and TRBJ2-5, with D perhaps matching TRBD2 (6 bases). CDR1 and CDR2 from the germline V gene are SGHRS and YFSETQ. Trimming shortened V by 1 base and J by 3 bases, and 10 bases separated the two germline ends. The CDR3 loop spans 14 amino acids. CDR3 in DNA: TGCGCCAGCAGCTTGTTGGCTAGCGAAGAGACCCAGTACTTC. It encodes CASSLLASEETQYF.

The chain joins TRBV7-2 to TRBJ2-7, with 10 positions matching TRBD2. The V gene's germline CDR1 is SGHTA and CDR2 FQGNSA. The J segment lost 3 bases and the V segment lost 5 bases, leaving 10 bases of the junction unmatched. The CDR3 spans 16 residues. CDR3: CASSPPGLAISYEQYF. The CDR3 nucleotides read TGTGCCAGCAGCCCCCCGGGACTAGCGATAAGCTACGAGCAGTACTTC.

This clonotype was detected only a few times. The rearrangement links TRBV29-1 to TRBJ2-5; D perhaps matches TRBD2 (6 bases). Germline lookup yields CDR1 SQVTM and CDR2 ANQGSEA. This CDR3 contains 13 residues. The V gene lost 4 bases and the J gene lost 2 bases, with 11 bases spanning the gap. The CDR3 DNA follows: TGCAGCGTTGTTCCCGGGGGACAAGAGACCCAGTACTTC. It encodes CSVVPGGQETQYF.

This chain links TRBV18 with TRBJ2-5; D remains unclear. The CDR3 runs 15 residues. Trimming left V 0 bases short and J 0 bases short, with 8 bases between. Germline V gene lookup returns CDR1 KGHSH and CDR2 LQKENI. The CDR3 DNA sequence: TGTGCCAGCTCACCACCCGGCCGGAACCAAGAGACCCAGTACTTC. Amino acid sequence: CASSPPGRNQETQYF.

The genes are TRBV20-1 and TRBJ2-7, with a tentative D call TRBD1 (5 bases). The V end was cut by 7 bases, the J end by 0 bases, with 10 bases between. The germline CDR1 and CDR2 sequences are DFQATT and SNEGSKA (reference sequence). The CDR3 extends over 12 amino acids. DNA of the CDR3: TGCAGTGTTACAGGTGCCTCCTACGAGCAGTACTTC. Amino acids: CSVTGASYEQYF.

This clonotype was recorded a few times. The junction does not match germline at one end; this may be a read error. The rearrangement joins TRBV7-2 to TRBJ2-7; D unclear. The germline CDR1 and CDR2 sequences are SGHTA and FQGNSA. The CDR3 spans 14 residues. This CDR3 is CASSPERSSSEQYF. CDR3 coding DNA: TGTGCCAGCAGTCCCGAGAGGAGCTCCTCCGAGCAGTACTTC.

V gene TRBV20-1 combines with J gene TRBJ2-7; D gene unclear. V was shortened by 5 bases and J by 1 base, with 15 bases between the two germline ends. Per germline, CDR1 DFQATT and CDR2 SNEGSKA (reference sequence). The length of the CDR3 is 14 residues. CDR3 nucleotide sequence: TGCAGTGCTGCTAGTCCCCTGGGGTCCTACGAGCAGTACTTC. Residues: CSAASPLGSYEQYF.

The V gene is TRBV5-1, the J gene TRBJ2-1; 7 positions match TRBD2. The V gene end was trimmed by 5 bases and the J gene end by 6 bases; junction bases not matched to a gene: 8. Germline V CDR1 and CDR2: SGHRS, YFSETQ. This CDR3 is built from 14 residues. The CDR3 spells CASRPPGGSNEQFF. The CDR3, as DNA: TGCGCCAGCAGGCCCCCCGGCGGGAGCAATGAGCAGTTCTTC.

The table lists this clonotype with a few counts. The V and J genes are TRBV6-2 or TRBV6-3 and TRBJ2-7, with D tentatively TRBD1 (5 bases). Trimming removed 0 bases at V and 6 bases at J, with 9 bases between. The V gene's germline CDR1 is MNHEY and CDR2 SVGEGT. The CDR3 sequence is 13 residues long. CDR3 nucleotide sequence: TGTGCCAGCAGTTACTCGAACAGGATCGAGCAGTACTTC. It specifies CASSYSNRIEQYF.

This clonotype has more than one count but fewer than ten. V usage is TRBV20-1 and J usage is TRBJ2-5, with D possibly matching TRBD1 (6 bases). The CDR3 extends over 14 amino acids. Germline CDR1 DFQATT, CDR2 SNEGSKA (reference sequence). The V and J ends lost 3 bases and 1 base respectively, with 12 bases between them. In DNA, the CDR3 is TGCAGTGCTAGTCCCGGACAGATCCAAGAGACCCAGTACTTC. The encoded protein is CSASPGQIQETQYF.

The gene calls are TRBV24-1 and TRBJ2-1; D remains unclear. This CDR3 is 15 amino acids long. V shed 12 bases and J shed 4 bases, with 21 bases lying between them. Germline CDR1 and CDR2: KGHDR and SFDVKD. The CDR3 coding sequence is TGTGCCTCCCAGACCTCTGCCCTGGGGTACAATGAGCAGTTCTTC. As protein: CASQTSALGYNEQFF.

The CDR3 sequence: CASSRPWEVYSGYTF. For the CDR3, the DNA is TGTGCCAGCAGTAGACCTTGGGAGGTTTATTCTGGCTACACCTTC. The rearrangement links TRBV12-3 or TRBV12-4 to TRBJ1-2; D gene unclear. This CDR3 has 15 amino acids. With 5 bases removed from V and 7 bases from J, the gap between germline ends came to 20 bases.

This sequence joins TRBV11-2 and TRBJ2-4, with 9 nucleotides matching TRBD1. The CDR3 has 19 residues. The ends lost 0 bases at V and 1 base at J; junction bases unmatched: 10. CDR1 and CDR2 (germline): SGHAT, FQNNGV. The chain's CDR3 is CASSLDPGQGRGAKNIQYF. The CDR3 DNA follows: TGTGCCAGCAGCTTAGACCCGGGACAGGGACGGGGGGCCAAAAACATTCAGTACTTC. Combining the CDR3 with reference TRBV11-2 and TRBJ2-4 gives the whole variable domain EAGVAQSPRYKIIEKRQSVAFWCNPISGHATLYWYQQILGQGPKLLIQFQNNGVVDDSQLPKDRFSAERLKGVDSTLKIQPAKLEDSAVYLCASSLDPGQGRGAKNIQYFGAGTRLSVL.

This clonotype has just a few counts. This rearrangement joins TRBV5-1 to TRBJ2-7; 7 bases align to TRBD2. CDR1 and CDR2 from the germline V gene are SGHRS and YFSETQ. There are 16 residues in the CDR3. V was pared by 6 bases and J by 5 bases, with 17 bases of the junction left unmatched. CDR3: CASTTTSGGFPHEQYF. The CDR3 DNA follows: TGCGCCAGCACCACCACCTCGGGAGGCTTTCCCCACGAGCAGTACTTC.

This clonotype turned up a few times. V is TRBV7-2 and J is TRBJ2-1; D remains unclear. V shed 2 bases and J shed 0 bases, with 8 bases lying between them. Germline V gene lookup returns CDR1 SGHTA and CDR2 FQGNSA. This CDR3 has 15 amino acids. CDR3: CASSLLQASYNEQFF. Here the CDR3 DNA reads TGTGCCAGCAGCTTACTCCAGGCCTCCTACAATGAGCAGTTCTTC.

The chain couples TRBV4-3 to TRBJ2-1, with D maybe TRBD2 (5 bases). Germline V lookup: CDR1 LGHNA, CDR2 YSLEER. Trimming stripped 0 bases from V and 9 bases from J, with 9 bases between. The CDR3 is 13 residues long. The CDR3 here is CASSQDRRSEQFF. The CDR3 nucleotides read TGCGCCAGCAGCCAAGATAGGAGGAGTGAGCAGTTCTTC.

This clonotype was seen more than once but under ten times. The rearrangement uses TRBV24-1 and TRBJ2-6; the D call may be TRBD1 or TRBD2 (5 bases each). CDR3 length: 17 residues. Between the trimmed V and J ends, which lost 4 bases and 2 bases, there was a span of 14 bases. Germline CDR1 is KGHDR and CDR2 is SFDVKD. The DNA for the CDR3 is TGTGCCACCAGTGACCCGGGACCCGAGGCTGGGGCCAACGTCCTGACTTTC. Encoded protein: CATSDPGPEAGANVLTF.

The rearrangement links TRBV19 to TRBJ1-2; D remains unclear. The CDR3 extends over 14 amino acids. CDR1 and CDR2 from the germline V gene are LNHDA and SQIVND (reference sequence). Deletions cut 3 bases from V and 3 bases from J, with 11 bases between. The CDR3 DNA is TGTGCCAGTAGTATTCGACACCTCTACTATGGCTACACCTTC. It specifies CASSIRHLYYGYTF.

V gene TRBV12-3 or TRBV12-4 combines with J gene TRBJ2-5; tentatively, D is TRBD1 (6 bases). V lost 6 bases and J lost 5, with 16 bases in between. This CDR3 region has 14 residues. CDR3 sequence: CASSHTGPHETQYF. CDR3 in DNA: TGTGCCAGCAGCCATACAGGGCCTCACGAGACCCAGTACTTC.

The V gene is TRBV20-1, the J gene TRBJ2-5, with 7 positions matching TRBD1. The trim removed 5 bases at V and 2 bases at J, leaving 14 bases unmatched. This CDR3 contains 16 residues. The germline gives CDR1 DFQATT, CDR2 SNEGSKA (reference sequence). As DNA, the CDR3 is TGCAGTGCTCACGGGACAGTCTTGGTAGGACAAGAGACCCAGTACTTC. Protein: CSAHGTVLVGQETQYF.

V gene TRBV7-9 combines with J gene TRBJ2-2, with a tentative D call TRBD2 (6 bases). V lost 2 bases and J 7 bases, leaving 11 bases between the germline ends. Germline V gene lookup returns CDR1 SEHNR and CDR2 FQNEAQ (reference sequence). The CDR3 is 14 amino acids. The CDR3 nucleotides are TGTGCCAGCAGCTTAAGCCGGGAGATCGGGGAGCTGTTTTTT. Translating gives CASSLSREIGELFF.